The T cell receptor (beta chain) described here comes from a study of T cell repertoires in cytomegalovirus infection. Study in general: Signatures in public TCR beta sequences pointed to both CMV infection and matching HLA type. Study-wide findings and caveats: The ex vivo response showed dominance by HLA-C-restricted CMV-specific TCR beta clonotypes. There were carriers of CMV plus the relevant HLA, and cumulative public TCR beta family frequency identified them.

TCRdb passed the reads through MiXCR, listing each CDR3 protein once. The sample contains 120,000 to 150,000 distinct CDR3 sequences, under 8.5% of which appear only once. With regard to this clonotype: Its antigen remains unknown.

Losses at the gene ends were 6 bases for V and 6 bases for J; bases not matched to a gene: 7. The CDR3 consists of 13 residues. Germline V gene sequence: CDR1 SQVTM, CDR2 ANQGSEA. The chain carries TRBV29-1 and TRBJ2-7; 11 bases agree with TRBD1. The source of this sequence is a human donor in good health (CMV status not recorded). Some clones in this sample may be carry-over from other donors' samples. Sequenced material: PBMCs. The DNA for the CDR3 is TGCAGCGTCGCGCGGACAGGGGGCTTCGAGCAGTACTTC. It translates to CSVARTGGFEQYF.